This is a list of T cell receptor beta chains from one sample in a study of T cells in Graves' hyperthyroidism and ophthalmopathy. One entry per CDR3 protein, called by TCRdb with MiXCR from the multiplex PCR reads. Here the sample spans around 690,000 distinct CDR3 sequences, 15% to 20% being singletons. The sequenced sample was blood. The receptors come from a man aged 50-60 years with Graves' hyperthyroidism. Each CDR3 is given with its conserved first and last residue. The D gene is left open where the match is weak. Expanded clones are given a class, and other clones once, few, many or no size at all.

abundance: .
v_gene: TRBV7-9
j_gene: TRBJ2-2
d_gene: .
len: 16
CDR3nt: TGTGCCAGCAGCCTGACGCCACAGGGGAACACCGGGGAGCTGTTTTTT
CDR3aa: CASSLTPQGNTGELFF

abundance: .
v_gene: TRBV11-2
j_gene: TRBJ2-1
d_gene: TRBD1
len: 13
CDR3nt: TGTGCCAGCACGGGACAGGGACCCAATGAGCAGTTCTTC
CDR3aa: CASTGQGPNEQFF

abundance: many
v_gene: TRBV20-1
j_gene: TRBJ2-5
d_gene: .
len: 12
CDR3nt: TGCAGTGCTAGGACGTTTCAAGAGACCCAGTACTTC
CDR3aa: CSARTFQETQYF

abundance: .
v_gene: TRBV6-2/TRBV6-3
j_gene: TRBJ2-1
d_gene: TRBD2
len: 17
CDR3nt: TGTGCCAGCAGTTACTCCACCGGGACTAGCGGGAGAGGTGAGCAGTTCTTC
CDR3aa: CASSYSTGTSGRGEQFF

abundance: many
v_gene: TRBV5-5
j_gene: TRBJ2-1
d_gene: .
len: 13
CDR3nt: TGTGCCAGCAGCTTGGATAGGGATGATGAGCAGTTCTTC
CDR3aa: CASSLDRDDEQFF

abundance: many
v_gene: TRBV5-1
j_gene: TRBJ2-7
d_gene: .
len: 14
CDR3nt: TGCGCCAGCAGCTTGTACCCGGACTGGACGGAGCAGTACTTC
CDR3aa: CASSLYPDWTEQYF

abundance: .
v_gene: TRBV5-1
j_gene: TRBJ2-1
d_gene: TRBD2
len: 18
CDR3nt: TGCGCCAGCAGCTCTATCGGGACTAGCGGTAGCTCCTACAATGAGCAGTTCTTC
CDR3aa: CASSSIGTSGSSYNEQFF

abundance: .
v_gene: TRBV6-1
j_gene: TRBJ2-1
d_gene: .
len: 14
CDR3nt: TGTGCCAGCAGTACCTCTAGTTTCTACAATGAGCAGTTCTTC
CDR3aa: CASSTSSFYNEQFF

abundance: .
v_gene: TRBV19
j_gene: TRBJ2-1
d_gene: TRBD2
len: 18
CDR3nt: TGTGCCACCCGACCGGGTTCCGGGACTAGCGGGCAGTACAATGAGCAGTTCTTC
CDR3aa: CATRPGSGTSGQYNEQFF

abundance: many
v_gene: TRBV2
j_gene: TRBJ1-1
d_gene: .
len: 10
CDR3nt: TGTGCCAGCACCCGCTTTGAAGCTTTCTTT
CDR3aa: CASTRFEAFF

abundance: many
v_gene: TRBV28
j_gene: TRBJ2-1
d_gene: TRBD2
len: 19
CDR3nt: TGTGCCAGCAGACTTTTATCACGGACTAGCGGGAGCTCCTACAATGAGCAGTTCTTC
CDR3aa: CASRLLSRTSGSSYNEQFF

abundance: .
v_gene: TRBV28
j_gene: TRBJ2-1
d_gene: .
len: 12
CDR3nt: TGTGCCAGCAGTTTAAACCACAATGAGCAGTTCTTC
CDR3aa: CASSLNHNEQFF

abundance: few
v_gene: TRBV3-1
j_gene: TRBJ2-2
d_gene: TRBD2
len: 19
CDR3nt: TGTGCCAGCAGCCAAGATCGAAGCGGGAGGAGAATCCACACCGGGGAGCTGTTTTTT
CDR3aa: CASSQDRSGRRIHTGELFF

abundance: many
v_gene: TRBV10-3
j_gene: TRBJ1-5
d_gene: TRBD1
len: 15
CDR3nt: TGTGCCACCAGACTCCAGGGGGGTAGCAATCAGCCCCAGCATTTT
CDR3aa: CATRLQGGSNQPQHF

abundance: many
v_gene: TRBV27
j_gene: TRBJ2-1
d_gene: .
len: 16
CDR3nt: TGTGCCAGCAGTTTCGGCCTAAAGAGCTCCTACAATGAGCAGTTCTTC
CDR3aa: CASSFGLKSSYNEQFF

abundance: many
v_gene: TRBV27
j_gene: TRBJ2-1
d_gene: .
len: 14
CDR3nt: TGTGCCAGCAGTTTACGGATCCCCTACAATGAGCAGTTCTTC
CDR3aa: CASSLRIPYNEQFF

abundance: many
v_gene: TRBV30
j_gene: TRBJ2-5
d_gene: .
len: 13
CDR3nt: TGTGCCTGGAGTGTACAGGGTGGGAACCCCCAGTACTTC
CDR3aa: CAWSVQGGNPQYF

abundance: few
v_gene: TRBV29-1
j_gene: TRBJ1-1
d_gene: .
len: 13
CDR3nt: TGCAGCGTTGTTAACAGGGTAATGACTGAAGCTTTCTTT
CDR3aa: CSVVNRVMTEAFF

abundance: many
v_gene: TRBV11-2
j_gene: TRBJ2-7
d_gene: TRBD1
len: 13
CDR3nt: TGTGCCAGCACCTCGGGACAGGGGCGCGAGCAGTACTTC
CDR3aa: CASTSGQGREQYF

abundance: few
v_gene: TRBV28
j_gene: TRBJ1-1
d_gene: .
len: 15
CDR3nt: TGTGCCAGCAGTCTGAGCGGGGCGATCGTCGCTGAAGCTTTCTTT
CDR3aa: CASSLSGAIVAEAFF

abundance: .
v_gene: TRBV7-8
j_gene: TRBJ2-1
d_gene: TRBD2
len: 17
CDR3nt: TGTGCCAGCAGCTTAAGCCCCACTAGCGGGAGTAAGTATGAGCAGTTCTTC
CDR3aa: CASSLSPTSGSKYEQFF

abundance: .
v_gene: TRBV30
j_gene: TRBJ2-6
d_gene: TRBD1
len: 17
CDR3nt: TGTGCCTGGAGTGGGCCAGGGGGAGTGAGTGGGGCCAACGTCCTGACTTTC
CDR3aa: CAWSGPGGVSGANVLTF

abundance: many
v_gene: TRBV28
j_gene: TRBJ2-7
d_gene: .
len: 14
CDR3nt: TGTGCCAGCAGTTTACCACCAGATAACTACGAGCAGTACTTC
CDR3aa: CASSLPPDNYEQYF

abundance: many
v_gene: TRBV11-2
j_gene: TRBJ2-1
d_gene: .
len: 17
CDR3nt: TGTGCCAGCAGCTTAAGGTCAGGGACCCTCTCCTACAATGAGCAGTTCTTC
CDR3aa: CASSLRSGTLSYNEQFF

abundance: .
v_gene: TRBV20-1
j_gene: TRBJ2-1
d_gene: .
len: 11
CDR3nt: TGCAGTGCTGATTTAGCGGATGAGCAGTTCTTC
CDR3aa: CSADLADEQFF

abundance: .
v_gene: TRBV24-1
j_gene: TRBJ2-7
d_gene: TRBD2
len: 15
CDR3nt: TGTGCCACCAGTGAGGATCCTAGCGGGAAAAGCGAGCAGTACTTC
CDR3aa: CATSEDPSGKSEQYF

abundance: many
v_gene: TRBV11-2
j_gene: TRBJ2-7
d_gene: .
len: 15
CDR3nt: TGTGCCAGCAGCTTAGCCTCTACTAGGTCCTACGAGCAGTACTTC
CDR3aa: CASSLASTRSYEQYF

abundance: many
v_gene: TRBV28
j_gene: TRBJ2-3
d_gene: .
len: 14
CDR3nt: TGTGCCAGCAGCCTACCGACTAGCACAGATACGCAGTATTTT
CDR3aa: CASSLPTSTDTQYF